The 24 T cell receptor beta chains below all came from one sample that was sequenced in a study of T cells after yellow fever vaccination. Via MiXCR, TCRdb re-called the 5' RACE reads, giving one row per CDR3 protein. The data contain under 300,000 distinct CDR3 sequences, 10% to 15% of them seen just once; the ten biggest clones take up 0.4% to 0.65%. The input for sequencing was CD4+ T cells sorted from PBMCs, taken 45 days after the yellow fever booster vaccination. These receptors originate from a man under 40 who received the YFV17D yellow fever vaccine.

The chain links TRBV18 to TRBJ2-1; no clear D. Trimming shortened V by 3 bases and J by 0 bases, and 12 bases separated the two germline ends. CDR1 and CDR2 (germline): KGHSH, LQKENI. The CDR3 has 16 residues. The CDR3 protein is CASSPLTPGSYNEQFF. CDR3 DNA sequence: TGTGCCAGCTCACCTCTGACCCCTGGCTCCTACAATGAGCAGTTCTTC.

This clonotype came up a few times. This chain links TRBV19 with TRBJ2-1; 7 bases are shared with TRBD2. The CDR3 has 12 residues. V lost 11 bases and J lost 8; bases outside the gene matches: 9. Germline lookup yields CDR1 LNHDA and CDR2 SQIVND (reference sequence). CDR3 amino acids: CAEAGREDEQFF. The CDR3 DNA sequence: TGTGCCGAAGCGGGAAGGGAGGATGAGCAGTTCTTC.

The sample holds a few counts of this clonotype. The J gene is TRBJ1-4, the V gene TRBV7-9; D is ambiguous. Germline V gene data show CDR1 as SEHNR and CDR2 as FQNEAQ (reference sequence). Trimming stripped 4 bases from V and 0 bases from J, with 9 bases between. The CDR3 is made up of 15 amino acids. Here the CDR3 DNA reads TGTGCCAGCAGCTCAAGACTTGCAACTAATGAAAAACTGTTTTTT. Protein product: CASSSRLATNEKLFF. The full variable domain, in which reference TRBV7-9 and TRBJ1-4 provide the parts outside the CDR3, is DTGVSQNPRHKITKRGQNVTFRCDPISEHNRLYWYRQTLGQGPEFLTYFQNEAQLEKSRLLSDRFSAERPKGSFSTLEIQRTEQGDSAMYLCASSSRLATNEKLFFGSGTQLSVL.

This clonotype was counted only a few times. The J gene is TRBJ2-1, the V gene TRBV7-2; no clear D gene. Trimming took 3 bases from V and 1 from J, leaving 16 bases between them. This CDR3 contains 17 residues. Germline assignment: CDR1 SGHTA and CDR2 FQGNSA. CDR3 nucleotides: TGTGCCAGCAGCTTCAGTCCCTCCTTGGTTTCCTACAATGAGCAGTTCTTC. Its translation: CASSFSPSLVSYNEQFF.

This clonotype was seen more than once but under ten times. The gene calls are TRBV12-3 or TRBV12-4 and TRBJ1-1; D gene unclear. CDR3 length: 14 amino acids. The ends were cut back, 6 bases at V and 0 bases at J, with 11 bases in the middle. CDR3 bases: TGTGCCAGCAGACTGGATAGTTTGAACACTGAAGCTTTCTTT. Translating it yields CASRLDSLNTEAFF.

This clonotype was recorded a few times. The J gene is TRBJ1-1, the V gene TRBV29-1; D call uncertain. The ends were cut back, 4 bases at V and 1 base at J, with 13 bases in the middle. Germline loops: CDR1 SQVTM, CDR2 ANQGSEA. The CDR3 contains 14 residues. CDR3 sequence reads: CSVGSRGTNTEAFF. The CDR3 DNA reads TGCAGCGTTGGTTCCCGGGGTACGAACACTGAAGCTTTCTTT.

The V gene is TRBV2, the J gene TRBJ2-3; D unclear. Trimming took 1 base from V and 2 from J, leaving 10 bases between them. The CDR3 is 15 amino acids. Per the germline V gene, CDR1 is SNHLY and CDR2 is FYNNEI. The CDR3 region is CASSEDRDLTDTQYF. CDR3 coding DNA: TGTGCCAGCAGTGAAGACAGAGATCTCACAGATACGCAGTATTTT.

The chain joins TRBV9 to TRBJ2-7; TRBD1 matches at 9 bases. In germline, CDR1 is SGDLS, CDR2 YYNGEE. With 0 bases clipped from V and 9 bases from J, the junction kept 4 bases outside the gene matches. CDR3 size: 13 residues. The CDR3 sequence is CASSVVGQGPQYF. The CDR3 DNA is TGTGCCAGCAGCGTAGTGGGACAGGGACCGCAGTACTTC.

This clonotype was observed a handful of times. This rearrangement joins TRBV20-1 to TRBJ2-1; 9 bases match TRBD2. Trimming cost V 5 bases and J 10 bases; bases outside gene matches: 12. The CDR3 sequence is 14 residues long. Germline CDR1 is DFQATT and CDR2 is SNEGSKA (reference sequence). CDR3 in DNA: TGCAGTGCTGCCCGAGGGTTCACTAGCGGGGAGCAGTTCTTC. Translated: CSAARGFTSGEQFF.

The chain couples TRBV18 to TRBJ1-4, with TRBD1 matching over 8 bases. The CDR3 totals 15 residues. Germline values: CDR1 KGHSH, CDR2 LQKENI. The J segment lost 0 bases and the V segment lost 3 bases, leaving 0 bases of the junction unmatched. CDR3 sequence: CASSPGQATNEKLFF. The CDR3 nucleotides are TGTGCCAGCTCACCGGGACAGGCAACTAATGAAAAACTGTTTTTT.

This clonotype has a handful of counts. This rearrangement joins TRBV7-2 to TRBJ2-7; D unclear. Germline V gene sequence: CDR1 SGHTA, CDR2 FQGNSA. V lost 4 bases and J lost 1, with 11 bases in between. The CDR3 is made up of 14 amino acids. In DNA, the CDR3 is TGTGCCAGCAGCTCCCTGACTCGATCCTACGAGCAGTACTTC. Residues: CASSSLTRSYEQYF.

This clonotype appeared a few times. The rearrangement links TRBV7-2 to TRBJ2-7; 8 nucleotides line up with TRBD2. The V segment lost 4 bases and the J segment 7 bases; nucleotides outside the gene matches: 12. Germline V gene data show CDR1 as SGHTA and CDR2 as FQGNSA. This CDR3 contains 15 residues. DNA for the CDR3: TGTGCCAGCAGCTCTACTAGCGGAGGGGTAGTGGAGCAGTACTTC. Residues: CASSSTSGGVVEQYF.

CDR3 DNA sequence: TGTGCCAGCAGCTCGGATATGGCCGAGCAGTACTTC. Residues: CASSSDMAEQYF. The gene calls are TRBV12-3 or TRBV12-4 and TRBJ2-7, with D uncertain. The CDR3 totals 12 residues. V gave up 6 bases and J gave up 6 bases, with 12 bases separating them.

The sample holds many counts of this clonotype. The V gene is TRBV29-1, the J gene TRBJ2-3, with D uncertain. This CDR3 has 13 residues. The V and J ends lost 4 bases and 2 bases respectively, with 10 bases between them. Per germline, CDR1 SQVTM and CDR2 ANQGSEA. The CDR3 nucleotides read TGCAGCGTTGCGGATATGATCACAGATACGCAGTATTTT. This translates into CSVADMITDTQYF.

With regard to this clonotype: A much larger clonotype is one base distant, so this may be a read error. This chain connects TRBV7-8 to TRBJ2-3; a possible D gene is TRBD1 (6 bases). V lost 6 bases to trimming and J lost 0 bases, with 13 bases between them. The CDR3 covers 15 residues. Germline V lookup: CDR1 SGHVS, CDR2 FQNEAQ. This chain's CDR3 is CASSSRGSSTDTQYF. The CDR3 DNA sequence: TGTGCCAGCAGTTCAAGGGGGTCTAGCACAGATACGCAGTATTTT. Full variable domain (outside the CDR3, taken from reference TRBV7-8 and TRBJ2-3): GAGVSQSPRYKVAKRGQDVALRCDPISGHVSLFWYQQALGQGPEFLTYFQNEAQLDKSGLPSDRFFAERPEGSVSTLKIQRTQQEDSAVYLCASSSRGSSTDTQYFGPGTRLTVL.

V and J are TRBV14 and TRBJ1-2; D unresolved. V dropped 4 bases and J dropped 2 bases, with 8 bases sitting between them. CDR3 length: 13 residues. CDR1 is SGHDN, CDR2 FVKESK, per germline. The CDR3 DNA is TGTGCCAGCAGCCCAGTCAGAAACTATGGCTACACCTTC. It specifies CASSPVRNYGYTF.

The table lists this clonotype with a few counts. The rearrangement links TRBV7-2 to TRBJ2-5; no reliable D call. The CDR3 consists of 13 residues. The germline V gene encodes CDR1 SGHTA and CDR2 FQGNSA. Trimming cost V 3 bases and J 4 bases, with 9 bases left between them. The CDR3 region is CASSLVNLETQYF. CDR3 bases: TGTGCCAGCAGCTTGGTCAATTTAGAGACCCAGTACTTC.

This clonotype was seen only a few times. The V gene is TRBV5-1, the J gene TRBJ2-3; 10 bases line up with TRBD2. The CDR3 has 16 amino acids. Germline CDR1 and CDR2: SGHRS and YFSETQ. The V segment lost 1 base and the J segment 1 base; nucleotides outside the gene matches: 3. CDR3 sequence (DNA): TGCGCCAGCAGCTTGACTGGGACTAGCGGCACAGATACGCAGTATTTT. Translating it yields CASSLTGTSGTDTQYF.

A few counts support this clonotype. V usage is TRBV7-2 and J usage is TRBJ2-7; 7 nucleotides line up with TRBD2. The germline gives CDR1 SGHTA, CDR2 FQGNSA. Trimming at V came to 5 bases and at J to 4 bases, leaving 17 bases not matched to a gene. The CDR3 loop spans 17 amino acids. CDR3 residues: CASSPRRLRGRYYEQYF. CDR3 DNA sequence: TGTGCCAGCAGCCCGAGGAGGCTGCGGGGGAGATATTACGAGCAGTACTTC.

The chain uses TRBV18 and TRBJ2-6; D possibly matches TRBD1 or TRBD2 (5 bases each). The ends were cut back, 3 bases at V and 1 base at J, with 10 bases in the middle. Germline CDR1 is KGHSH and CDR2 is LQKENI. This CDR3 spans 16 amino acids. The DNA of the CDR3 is TGTGCCAGCTCACCTAAGAGGGGTTCTGGGGCCAACGTCCTGACTTTC. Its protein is CASSPKRGSGANVLTF.

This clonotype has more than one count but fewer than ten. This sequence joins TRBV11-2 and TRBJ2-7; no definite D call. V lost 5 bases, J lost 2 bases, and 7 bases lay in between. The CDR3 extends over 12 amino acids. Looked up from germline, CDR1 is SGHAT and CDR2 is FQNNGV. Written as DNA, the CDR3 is TGTGCCAGCAGCCCTCTCACCTACGAGCAGTACTTC. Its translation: CASSPLTYEQYF.

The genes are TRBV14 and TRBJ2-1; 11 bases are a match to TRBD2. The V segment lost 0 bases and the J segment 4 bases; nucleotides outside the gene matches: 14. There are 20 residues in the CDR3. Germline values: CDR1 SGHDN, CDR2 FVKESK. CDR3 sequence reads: CASSQDLGTSGRAHYNEQFF. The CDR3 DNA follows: TGTGCCAGCAGCCAAGATTTGGGGACTAGCGGTCGGGCACATTACAATGAGCAGTTCTTC.

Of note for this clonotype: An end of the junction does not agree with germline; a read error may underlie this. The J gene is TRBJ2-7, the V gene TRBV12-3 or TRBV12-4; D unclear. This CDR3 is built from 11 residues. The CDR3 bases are TGTGCCGGCAGTTTAGGCGGCGAGCAGTACTTC. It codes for CAGSLGGEQYF.

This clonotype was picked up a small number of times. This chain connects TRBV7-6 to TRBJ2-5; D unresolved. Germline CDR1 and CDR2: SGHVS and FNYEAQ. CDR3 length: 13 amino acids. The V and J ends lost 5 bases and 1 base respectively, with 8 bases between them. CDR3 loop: CASSTRFQETQYF. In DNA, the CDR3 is TGTGCCAGCAGCACCCGATTCCAAGAGACCCAGTACTTC.